This TCR beta chain was identified during a study of shared clonotypes between healthy human individuals. The CDR3 consists of 15 residues. Trimming took 3 bases from V and 3 from J; bases not matched to a gene: 6. Germline V lookup: CDR1 SNHLY, CDR2 FYNNEI. Sequencing used immunoSEQ multiplex PCR; TCRdb keeps in-frame clones, though not all of them. The sample has about 2,500,000 clones, more than 90% seen once. V gene TRBV2 combines with J gene TRBJ2-7; 9 positions agree with TRBD1. What was sequenced was naive CD4+ T cells sorted from blood. Subset of the sample: CD45RA+ positively selected. The source of this sequence is a man between 18 and 29 years old in good health. CDR3 sequence: CASSDWGQGLYEQYF. CDR3 in DNA: TGTGCCAGCAGTGATTGGGGACAGGGCCTCTACGAGCAGTACTTC.